The clone carrying this T cell receptor (beta chain) appeared many times. Its antigen is undetermined. The V gene lost 1 base and the J gene lost 7 bases, with 13 bases spanning the gap. The germline gives CDR1 MDHEN, CDR2 SYDVKM. The CDR3 has 14 amino acids. The data derive from a study of regulatory T cells in long-lasting Graves disease. Findings of the study overall: Accuracy was possibly reduced by small sample size. Public clonotype sharing was higher in persistent than newly diagnosed patients.

Through Arm-PCR of CDR3 regions and iRepertoire HTBI primers, TCR beta libraries were built. Authors' methods: Looking across samples, the authors found 62 TRBV and some 15 TRBJ segments. TCRdb fed the multiplex PCR reads into MiXCR, producing one record per CDR3 protein. The V and J calls reflect TCRdb's pipeline rather than the authors' work. This sample has about 320,000 distinct CDR3 sequences; more than 15% occur once, and the top ten carry about 40%. Time point here: newly diagnosed GD, antithyroid drugs for less than 3 months. Isolated PBMC RNA provided the starting material for the TCR library.

The chain employs TRBV28 and TRBJ1-2; D unresolved. The sample consisted of peripheral blood mononuclear cells (PBMCs), taken at new diagnosis, from a patient treated with antithyroid drugs. The sequence derives from a female donor with Graves disease. The chain's CDR3 is CASSLYGEVRGYTF. CDR3 nucleotides: TGTGCCAGCAGTTTATACGGGGAGGTACGTGGCTACACCTTC.